The clone carrying this TCR beta chain was seen once. An end of the junction differs from the germline gene, which may be a read error. They got blood RNA out of unsorted whole blood and also pulled out germline DNA. The length of the CDR3 is 11 residues. The entry originates in a study of tumor-infiltrating lymphocytes in primary liver carcinoma. Constant-region priming of 500 ng total RNA yielded TCR beta cDNA. Modified slightly, ARM-PCR produced TCR beta libraries over three nested multiplex PCR rounds. Running 9 to 11 cycles apiece, the first two PCR rounds relied on TRBV1-TRBV30 forward primers together with a C-beta reverse primer. TCRdb re-called the multiplex PCR reads with MiXCR, one entry per CDR3 protein. The data show fewer than 400,000 distinct CDR3 sequences, about 50% seen once.

This receptor was identified in a woman younger than 45 with primary liver carcinoma and hepatitis B virus infection. V gene TRBV12-3 or TRBV12-4 combines with J gene TRBJ2-1; D is unresolved. Sequencing input: peripheral blood. The CDR3 reads CAGSEHNEQFF. For the CDR3, the DNA is TGTGCCGGCAGTGAGCACAATGAGCAGTTCTTC.